This T cell receptor (beta chain) was captured by sequencing in a study of T cells in women clearing cervical HPV infection. As for the study in general: Blood came at first lesion visit for cases, post-clearance for controls.

All donors had a single incident cervical HPV16 infection, not prevalent. To note about this clone: Its antigen is still unknown. The read ends 3 residues before the CDR3 terminus; that terminus is restored from the germline J gene.

V lost 7 bases to trimming and J lost 1 base, with 17 bases between them. The CDR3 has 15 residues. The germline gives CDR1 MDHEN, CDR2 SYDVKM. Study-wide findings and caveats: Associations may precede or follow infection; HPV-specific or memory T cells were not isolated.

Clones were read by immunoSEQ multiplex PCR, and TCRdb kept only the in-frame ones, dropping some. The sample has roughly 48,000 clones. The sequenced sample consisted of blood buffy coat. The chain uses TRBV28 and TRBJ2-7; no firm D call. The sequence was collected from a woman aged 18-70 years with a cervical HPV16 infection that either progressed to CIN3+ or cleared (not recorded which). CDR3 DNA (partial): TGTGCCAGCACTAGTTCGAGAGAAAATTCCTACGAG. Translating gives CASTSSRENSYE. In full, the CDR3 reads CASTSSRENSYEQYF.